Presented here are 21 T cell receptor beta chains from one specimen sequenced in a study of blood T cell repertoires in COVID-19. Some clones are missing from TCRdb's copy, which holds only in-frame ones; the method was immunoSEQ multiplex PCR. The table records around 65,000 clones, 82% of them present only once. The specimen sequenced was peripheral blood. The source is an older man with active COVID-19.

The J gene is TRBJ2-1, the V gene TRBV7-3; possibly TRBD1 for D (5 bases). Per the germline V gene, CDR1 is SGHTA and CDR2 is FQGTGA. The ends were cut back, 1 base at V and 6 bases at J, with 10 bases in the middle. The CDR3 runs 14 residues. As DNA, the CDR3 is TGTGCCAGCAGCTTAAGGGGCTCTGGCAATGAGCAGTTCTTC. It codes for CASSLRGSGNEQFF.

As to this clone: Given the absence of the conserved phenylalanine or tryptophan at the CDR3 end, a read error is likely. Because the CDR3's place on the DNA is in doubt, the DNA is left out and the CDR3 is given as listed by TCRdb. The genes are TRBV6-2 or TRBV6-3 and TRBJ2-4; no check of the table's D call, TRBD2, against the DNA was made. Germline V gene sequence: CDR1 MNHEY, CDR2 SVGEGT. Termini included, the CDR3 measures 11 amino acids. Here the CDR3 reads CASNPTSGSRV.

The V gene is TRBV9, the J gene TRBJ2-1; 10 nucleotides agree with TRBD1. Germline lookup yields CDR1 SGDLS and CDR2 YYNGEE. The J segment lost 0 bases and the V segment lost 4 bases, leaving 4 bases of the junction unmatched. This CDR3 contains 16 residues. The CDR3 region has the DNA TGTGCCAGCAGCCCTGGACAGGGGGGCTCCTACAATGAGCAGTTCTTC. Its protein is CASSPGQGGSYNEQFF. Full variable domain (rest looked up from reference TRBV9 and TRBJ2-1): DSGVTQTPKHLITATGQRVTLRCSPRSGDLSVYWYQQSLDQGLQFLIQYYNGEERAKGNILERFSAQQFPDLHSELNLSSLELGDSALYFCASSPGQGGSYNEQFFGPGTRLTVL.

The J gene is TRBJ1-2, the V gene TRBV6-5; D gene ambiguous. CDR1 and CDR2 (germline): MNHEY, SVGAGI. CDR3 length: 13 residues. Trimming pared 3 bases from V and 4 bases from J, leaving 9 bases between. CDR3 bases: TGTGCCAGCAGTTATGGCAGGCTCTATGGCTACACCTTC. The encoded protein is CASSYGRLYGYTF.

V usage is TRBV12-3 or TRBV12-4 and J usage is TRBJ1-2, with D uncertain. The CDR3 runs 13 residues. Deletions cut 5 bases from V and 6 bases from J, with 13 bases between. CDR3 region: CASSAQVPDGYTF. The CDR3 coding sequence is TGTGCCAGCAGTGCCCAAGTACCAGATGGCTACACCTTC.

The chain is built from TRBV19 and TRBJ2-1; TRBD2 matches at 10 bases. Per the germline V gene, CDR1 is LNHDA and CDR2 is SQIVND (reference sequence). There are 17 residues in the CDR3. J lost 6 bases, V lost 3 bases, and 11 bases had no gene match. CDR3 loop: CASSILGEREGGNEQFF. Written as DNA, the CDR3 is TGTGCCAGTAGTATCTTAGGCGAGCGGGAGGGAGGCAATGAGCAGTTCTTC.

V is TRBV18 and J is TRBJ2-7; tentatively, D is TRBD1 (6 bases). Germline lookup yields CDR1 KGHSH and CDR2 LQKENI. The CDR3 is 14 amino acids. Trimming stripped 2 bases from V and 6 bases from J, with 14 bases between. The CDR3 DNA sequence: TGTGCCAGCTCACCAACAGGCAGAGGGGGCGAGCAGTACTTC. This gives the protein CASSPTGRGGEQYF.

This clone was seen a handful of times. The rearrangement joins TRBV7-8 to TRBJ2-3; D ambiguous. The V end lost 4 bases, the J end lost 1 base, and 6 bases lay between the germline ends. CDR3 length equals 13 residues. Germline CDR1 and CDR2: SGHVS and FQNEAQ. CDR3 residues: CASSSSRTDTQYF. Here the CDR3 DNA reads TGTGCCAGCAGCTCGAGCCGCACAGATACGCAGTATTTT.

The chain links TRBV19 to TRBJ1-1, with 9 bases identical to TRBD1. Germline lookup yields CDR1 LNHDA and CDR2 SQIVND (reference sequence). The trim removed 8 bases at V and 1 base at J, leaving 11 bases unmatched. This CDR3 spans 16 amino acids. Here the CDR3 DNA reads TGTGCCAGTCTGTCGTCCGGGACAGGGAAGAACACTGAAGCTTTCTTT. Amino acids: CASLSSGTGKNTEAFF.

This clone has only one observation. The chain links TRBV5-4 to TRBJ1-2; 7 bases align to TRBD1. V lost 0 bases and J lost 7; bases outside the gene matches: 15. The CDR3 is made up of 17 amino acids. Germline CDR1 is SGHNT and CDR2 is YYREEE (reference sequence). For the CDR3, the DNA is TGTGCCAGCAGCTTGGGGGGGAAGACAGGGACGGGCGTTGGCTACACCTTC. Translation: CASSLGGKTGTGVGYTF.

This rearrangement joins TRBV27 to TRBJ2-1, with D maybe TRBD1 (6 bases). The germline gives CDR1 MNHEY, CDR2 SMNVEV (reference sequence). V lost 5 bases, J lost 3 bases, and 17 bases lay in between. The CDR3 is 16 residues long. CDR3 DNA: TGTGCCAGCAGTCCCCGAGGGCAGGGGTACTACAATGAGCAGTTCTTC. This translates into CASSPRGQGYYNEQFF.

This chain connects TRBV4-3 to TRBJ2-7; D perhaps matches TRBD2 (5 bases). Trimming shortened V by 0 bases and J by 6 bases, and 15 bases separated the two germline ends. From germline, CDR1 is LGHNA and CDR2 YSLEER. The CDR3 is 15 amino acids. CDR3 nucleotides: TGCGCCAGCAGCCAAGATTGGCTAGCTTCGGGCGAGCAGTACTTC. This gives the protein CASSQDWLASGEQYF.

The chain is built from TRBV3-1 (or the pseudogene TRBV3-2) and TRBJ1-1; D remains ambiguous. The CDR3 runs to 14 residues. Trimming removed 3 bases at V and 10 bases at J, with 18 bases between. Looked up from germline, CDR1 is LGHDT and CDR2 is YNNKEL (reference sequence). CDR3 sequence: CASSHLRLIKTAFF. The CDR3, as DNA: TGTGCCAGCAGCCACCTCAGGTTGATTAAGACAGCTTTCTTT.

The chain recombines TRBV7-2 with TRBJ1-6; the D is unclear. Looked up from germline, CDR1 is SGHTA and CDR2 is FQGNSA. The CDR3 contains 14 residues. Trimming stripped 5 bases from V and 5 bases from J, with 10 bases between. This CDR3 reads CASSRPHDNSPLHF. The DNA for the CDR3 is TGTGCCAGCAGCCGCCCACACGATAATTCACCCCTCCACTTT.

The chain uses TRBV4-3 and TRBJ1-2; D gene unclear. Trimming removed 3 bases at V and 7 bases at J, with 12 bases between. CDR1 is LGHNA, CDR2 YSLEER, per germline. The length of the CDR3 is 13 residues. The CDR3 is CASSHPSLRGYTF. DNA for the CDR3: TGCGCCAGCAGCCATCCCTCTCTGCGTGGCTACACCTTC.

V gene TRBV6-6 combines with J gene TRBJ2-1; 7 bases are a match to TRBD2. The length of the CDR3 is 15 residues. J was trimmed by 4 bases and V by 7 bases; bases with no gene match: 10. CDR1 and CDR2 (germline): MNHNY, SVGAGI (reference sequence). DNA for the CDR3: TGTGCCAGCACCAAACGGGACTATCTTTACAATGAGCAGTTCTTC. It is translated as CASTKRDYLYNEQFF.

The CDR3, as DNA: TGCGCCAGCAGCTTTACGGGGGGAAGCACAGATACGCAGTATTTT. It encodes CASSFTGGSTDTQYF. The J gene is TRBJ2-3, the V gene TRBV5-1; 7 nucleotides align to TRBD2. The CDR3 length is 15 residues. The V and J ends lost 2 bases and 0 bases, in that order; junction bases with no gene match: 3. From germline, CDR1 is SGHRS and CDR2 YFSETQ.

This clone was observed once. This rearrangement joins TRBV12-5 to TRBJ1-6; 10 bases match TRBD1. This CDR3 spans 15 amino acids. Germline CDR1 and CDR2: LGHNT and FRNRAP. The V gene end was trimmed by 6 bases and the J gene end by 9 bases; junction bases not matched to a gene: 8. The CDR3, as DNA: TGTGCTAGTGGAAAAGACCGGGACAGGGGTTCACCCCTCCACTTT. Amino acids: CASGKDRDRGSPLHF. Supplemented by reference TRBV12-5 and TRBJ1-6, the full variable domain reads DARVTQTPRHKVTEMGQEVTMRCQPILGHNTVFWYRQTMMQGLELLAYFRNRAPLDDSGMPKDRFSAEMPDATLATLKIQPSEPRDSAVYFCASGKDRDRGSPLHFGNGTRLTVT.

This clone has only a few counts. The CDR3 loop reads CASSTRTGLAVGAQYF. DNA for the CDR3: TGTGCCAGCAGTACTCGAACGGGACTAGCGGTGGGGGCCCAGTACTTC. V usage is TRBV27 and J usage is TRBJ2-5, with TRBD2 identical over 11 bases. Germline lookup yields CDR1 MNHEY and CDR2 SMNVEV (reference sequence). J was trimmed by 9 bases and V by 5 bases; bases with no gene match: 14. There are 16 residues in the CDR3.

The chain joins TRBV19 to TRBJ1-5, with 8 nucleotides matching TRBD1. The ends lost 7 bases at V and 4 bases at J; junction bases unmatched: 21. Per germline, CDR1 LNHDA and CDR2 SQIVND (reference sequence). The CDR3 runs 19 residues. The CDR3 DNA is TGTGCCAGTACCGGGAGCCAGGACAGGGTCCTAGCGGGGAATCAGCCCCAGCATTTT. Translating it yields CASTGSQDRVLAGNQPQHF.

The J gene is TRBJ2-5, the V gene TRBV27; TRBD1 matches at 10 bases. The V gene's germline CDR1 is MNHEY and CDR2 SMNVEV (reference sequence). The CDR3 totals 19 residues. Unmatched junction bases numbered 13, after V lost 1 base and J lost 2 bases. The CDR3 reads CASSLLPPGQGLGQETQYF. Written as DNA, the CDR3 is TGTGCCAGCAGTTTATTACCCCCGGGACAGGGGCTGGGGCAAGAGACCCAGTACTTC.